The rows below give T cell receptor beta chains drawn from one sample of a study of Graves' ophthalmopathy and Graves' hyperthyroidism. TCRdb used MiXCR to reprocess the multiplex PCR reads, holding one entry per CDR3 protein. The sample has some 410,000 distinct CDR3 sequences, about 21% seen once. Sequencing was performed on peripheral blood. These receptor sequences come from a young woman with stable Graves' hyperthyroidism. Both conserved end residues are part of each CDR3. Fields, in order: D gene, J gene, V gene, clone size, CDR3 DNA, CDR3 protein. The D gene is left open where the match is weak. Size is stated for part of the rows, as once, few or many counts, or as a class when the clone is expanded.

D: -; J: TRBJ2-7; V: TRBV11-2; size: many; DNA: TGTGCCAGCAGCTTAGACAGGGACCACGAGCAGTACTTC; CDR3: CASSLDRDHEQYF
D: TRBD1; J: TRBJ1-1; V: TRBV12-3/TRBV12-4; size: many; DNA: TGTGCCAGCAGTTTGACAGGGGGCCAAACGCTGAACACTGAAGCTTTCTTT; CDR3: CASSLTGGQTLNTEAFF
D: TRBD1; J: TRBJ1-4; V: TRBV11-2; size: -; DNA: TGTGCCAGCAGGCGGGACAGGGGGCTTGAAAAACTGTTTTTT; CDR3: CASRRDRGLEKLFF
D: -; J: TRBJ2-7; V: TRBV27; size: -; DNA: TGTGCCAGCAGCTCACTAGCTGTAAGCTCCTACGAGCAGTACTTC; CDR3: CASSSLAVSSYEQYF
D: TRBD1; J: TRBJ2-7; V: TRBV7-2; size: many; DNA: TGTGCCAGCAGCTTAGCGGGACAGGGCCACGAGCAGTACTTC; CDR3: CASSLAGQGHEQYF
D: -; J: TRBJ1-2; V: TRBV15; size: many; DNA: TGTGCCACCAGCAGAGACGGCAGACGAACGAGCTACACCTTC; CDR3: CATSRDGRRTSYTF
D: -; J: TRBJ1-2; V: TRBV29-1; size: many; DNA: TGCAGCGTTGAGGTTTACCAGACCTATGGCTACACCTTC; CDR3: CSVEVYQTYGYTF
D: TRBD2; J: TRBJ2-5; V: TRBV4-1; size: many; DNA: TGCGCCAGCAGCCAAGGGCTAGCGGAGGAAGAGACCCAGTACTTC; CDR3: CASSQGLAEEETQYF
D: TRBD2; J: TRBJ2-7; V: TRBV13; size: -; DNA: TGTGCCAGCAGCCCCCGGGGCGGGAGGGCCATGTACGAGCAGTACTTC; CDR3: CASSPRGGRAMYEQYF
D: TRBD1; J: TRBJ2-7; V: TRBV12-3/TRBV12-4; size: many; DNA: TGTGCCAGCAGGAGCGGACAGGGTAGTATCTACGAGCAGTACTTC; CDR3: CASRSGQGSIYEQYF
D: -; J: TRBJ1-2; V: TRBV20-1; size: many; DNA: TGCAGTGCTACATCGGACGGCTATGGCTACACCTTC; CDR3: CSATSDGYGYTF